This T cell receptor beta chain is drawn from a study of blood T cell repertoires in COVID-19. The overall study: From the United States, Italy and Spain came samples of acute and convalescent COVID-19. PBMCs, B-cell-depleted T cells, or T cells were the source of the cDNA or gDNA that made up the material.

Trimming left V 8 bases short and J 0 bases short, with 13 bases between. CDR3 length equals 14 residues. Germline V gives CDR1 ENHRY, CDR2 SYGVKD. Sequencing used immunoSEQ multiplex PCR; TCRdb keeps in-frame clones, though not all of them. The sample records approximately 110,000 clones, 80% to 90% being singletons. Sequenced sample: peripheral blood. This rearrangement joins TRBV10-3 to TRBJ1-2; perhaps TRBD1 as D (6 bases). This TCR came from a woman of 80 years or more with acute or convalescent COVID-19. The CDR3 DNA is TGTGCCATCCGCGGGGGGCCCACTAACTATGGCTACACCTTC. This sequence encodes CAIRGGPTNYGYTF.